This T cell receptor (beta chain) was identified during a study of T cells after yellow fever vaccination. This clonotype was detected many times. This CDR3 region has 16 residues. Germline CDR1 SGHTA, CDR2 FQGNSA. The V end was cut by 5 bases, the J end by 8 bases, with 24 bases between. Each CDR3 protein gets one entry after TCRdb re-called the 5' RACE reads with MiXCR. The sample has roughly 330,000 distinct CDR3 sequences; approximately 7% are singletons. This receptor was taken from a man between 18 and 29 years old who received the YFV17D yellow fever vaccine. The source material was PBMCs, sampled around 45 days after the first yellow fever vaccination. This chain joins TRBV7-2 and TRBJ1-2, with D perhaps matching TRBD1 (6 bases). CDR3 region: CASSPNTQGPAWGYTF. DNA of the CDR3: TGTGCCAGCAGCCCCAATACCCAGGGGCCGGCTTGGGGCTACACCTTC.